Included here is one TCR beta chain sequence, with context. These data belong to a study of blood T cell repertoires in COVID-19. The V gene's germline CDR1 is SGHRS and CDR2 YFSETQ. Trimming at V came to 4 bases and at J to 3 bases, leaving 8 bases not matched to a gene. This CDR3 contains 16 residues. Assay: immunoSEQ multiplex PCR; the TCRdb copy retains only in-frame clones and omits some. The sample lists some 70,000 clones; 65% to 85% were seen once. Sequenced sample: peripheral blood. J is TRBJ1-4 and V is TRBV5-1, with 8 bases aligning to TRBD1. The TCR was taken from a woman between 50 and 59 years old with acute or convalescent COVID-19. The CDR3 sequence: CASSPPTGAANEKLFF. DNA for the CDR3: TGCGCCAGCAGCCCCCCGACAGGGGCTGCTAATGAAAAACTGTTTTTT.